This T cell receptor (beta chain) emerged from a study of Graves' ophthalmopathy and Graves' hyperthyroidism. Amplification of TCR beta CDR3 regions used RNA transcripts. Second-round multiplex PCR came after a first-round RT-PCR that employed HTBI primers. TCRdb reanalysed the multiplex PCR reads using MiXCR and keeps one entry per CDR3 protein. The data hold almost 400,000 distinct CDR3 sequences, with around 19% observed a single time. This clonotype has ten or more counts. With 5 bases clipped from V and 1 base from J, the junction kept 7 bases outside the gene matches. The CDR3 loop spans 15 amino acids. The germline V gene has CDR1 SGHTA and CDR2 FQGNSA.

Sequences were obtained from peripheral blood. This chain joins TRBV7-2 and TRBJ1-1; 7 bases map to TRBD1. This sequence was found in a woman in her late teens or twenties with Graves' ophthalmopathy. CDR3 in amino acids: CASSPRRQGNTEAFF. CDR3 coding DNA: TGTGCCAGCAGCCCCCGACGACAGGGGAACACTGAAGCTTTCTTT.